This TCR beta chain stems from a study of T cells after yellow fever vaccination. Study-wide results and caveats: Weaker, the secondary response peaked sooner, at day 5 versus 15. Post-booster repertoires contained most primary-vaccination clones again (around 97% CD4, approximately 86% CD8).

The V gene lost 6 bases and the J gene lost 5 bases, with 20 bases spanning the gap. Per the germline V gene, CDR1 is DFQATT and CDR2 is SNEGSKA (reference sequence). The CDR3 runs 14 residues. Comments on this clonotype: Its antigen is undetermined.

Conversion of TCR transcripts into cDNA relied on 5'RACE template switching, which added a universal primer site and UMIs. A single record per CDR3 protein comes from TCRdb applying MiXCR to the 5' RACE reads. The sample has around 320,000 distinct CDR3 sequences, about 10% seen once. The rearrangement links TRBV20-1 to TRBJ2-7; possibly TRBD1 for D (7 bases). This TCR was sampled from a man aged 18 to 29 who received the YFV17D yellow fever vaccine. Sequenced here: CD4+ T cells sorted from PBMCs, sampled 45 days after the yellow fever booster vaccination. This chain's CDR3 is CSASLSGGPHEQYF. CDR3 coding DNA: TGCAGTGCCTCTCTATCAGGGGGGCCGCACGAGCAGTACTTC.